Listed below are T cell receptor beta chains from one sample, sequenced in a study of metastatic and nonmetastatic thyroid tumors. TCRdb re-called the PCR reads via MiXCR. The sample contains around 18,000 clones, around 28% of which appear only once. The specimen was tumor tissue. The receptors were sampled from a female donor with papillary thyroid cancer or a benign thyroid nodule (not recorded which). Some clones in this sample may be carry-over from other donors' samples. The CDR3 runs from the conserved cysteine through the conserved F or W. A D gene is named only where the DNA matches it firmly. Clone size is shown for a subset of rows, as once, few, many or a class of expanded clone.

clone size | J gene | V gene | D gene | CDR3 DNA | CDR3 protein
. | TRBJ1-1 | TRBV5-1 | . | TGCGCCAGCAGCTTCTCAAGGGGCGCAGCTTTCTTT | CASSFSRGAAFF
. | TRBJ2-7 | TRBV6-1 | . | TGTGCCAGCAGTCGGACCAGCTCCTACGAGCAGTACTTC | CASSRTSSYEQYF
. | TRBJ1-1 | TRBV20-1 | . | TGCAGTGCTCTTGTGGTCACTGAAGCTTTCTTT | CSALVVTEAFF
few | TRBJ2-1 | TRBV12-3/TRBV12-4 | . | TGTGCCAGCAGTTTACGACGGTACAATGAGCAGTTCTTC | CASSLRRYNEQFF
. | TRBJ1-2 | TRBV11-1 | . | TGCGCCAGCAGCTCTAGCGCCGGGGGTTCCTATGGCTACACATTC | CASSSSAGGSYGYTF
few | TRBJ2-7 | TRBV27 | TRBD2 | TGTGCCAGCAGTTTAACTGGGAGGGCCTACGAGCAGTACTTC | CASSLTGRAYEQYF
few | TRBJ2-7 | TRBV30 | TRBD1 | TGTGCCTGGACCCCCGGGACAGGCAGTCCCCAGCAGTACTTC | CAWTPGTGSPQQYF
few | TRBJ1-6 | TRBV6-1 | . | TGTGCCAGTACCGGCAAAGACAGACTTAATTCACCCCTCCACTTT | CASTGKDRLNSPLHF
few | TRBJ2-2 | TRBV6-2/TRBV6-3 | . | TGTGCCAGCAGTTACGGGTATATCGGGGAGCTGTTTTTT | CASSYGYIGELFF
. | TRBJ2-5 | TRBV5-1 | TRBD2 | TGCGCCAGCAGCTTGGCCGGGACTAGCGGGCTGCGGGGAGAGACCCAGTACTTC | CASSLAGTSGLRGETQYF
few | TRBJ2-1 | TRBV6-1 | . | TGTGCCAGCAGTGATTCCTACAATGAGCAGTTCTTC | CASSDSYNEQFF
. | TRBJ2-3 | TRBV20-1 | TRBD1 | TGCAGTGCTCGCAGGACAGGGTCAGTAGATACGCAGTATTTT | CSARRTGSVDTQYF
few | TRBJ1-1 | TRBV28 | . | TGTGCCAGCAGTTTAAAAAACACTGAAGCTTTCTTT | CASSLKNTEAFF
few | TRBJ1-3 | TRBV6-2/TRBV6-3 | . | TGTGCCAGCAGTTATCTATCAGGGACCCTCACTGGAAACACCATATATTTT | CASSYLSGTLTGNTIYF
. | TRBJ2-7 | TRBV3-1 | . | TGTGCCAGCAGCCAAGTGGCAGGGGGGGCCTACGAGCAGTACTTC | CASSQVAGGAYEQYF
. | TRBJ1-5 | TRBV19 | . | TGTGCCAGTTTAGCCTGGGGGGAAAGCAATCAGCCCCAGCATTTT | CASLAWGESNQPQHF
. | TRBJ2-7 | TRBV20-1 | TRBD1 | TGCAGTGCTGAGGCCCAAGCGCGTAGACAGGGGCGGAGGTTC | CSAEAQARRQGRRF
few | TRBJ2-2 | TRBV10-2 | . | TGCGCCACAAAACGGGACACAAACACCGGGGAGCTGTTTTTT | CATKRDTNTGELFF
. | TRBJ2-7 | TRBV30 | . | TGTGCCTGGACGCCTCAGGGGTATCCCTACGAGCAGTACTTC | CAWTPQGYPYEQYF
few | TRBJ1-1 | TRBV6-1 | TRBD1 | TGTGCCAGCAGCAGAGGAAACAGGGGCTCTGAAGCTTTCTTT | CASSRGNRGSEAFF
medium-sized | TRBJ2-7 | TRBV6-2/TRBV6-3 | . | TGTGCCAGCAGGATGAATGCGGGTTACGAGCAGTACTTC | CASRMNAGYEQYF
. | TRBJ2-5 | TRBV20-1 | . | TGCAGTGCTAAAGGGGGGGATGGGACCCAGTACTTC | CSAKGGDGTQYF
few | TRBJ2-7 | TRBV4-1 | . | TGCGCCAGCAGCCAAATATCAATAGCGGAGCAGTACTTC | CASSQISIAEQYF
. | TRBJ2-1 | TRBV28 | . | TGTGCCAGCAGTTTATACAGAAGCTCCTACAATGAGCAGTTCTTC | CASSLYRSSYNEQFF
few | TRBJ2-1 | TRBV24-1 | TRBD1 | TGTGTCACGGGGACAGGGTACAATGAGCAGTTCTTC | CVTGTGYNEQFF
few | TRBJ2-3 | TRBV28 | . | TGTGCCAGTAGGGAGGCCGGCGTATGGGATACGCAGTATTTT | CASREAGVWDTQYF
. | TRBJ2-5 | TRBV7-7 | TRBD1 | TGTGCCAGCAGCTTAGTTCAGGGGGAGCAAGAGACCCAGTACTTC | CASSLVQGEQETQYF
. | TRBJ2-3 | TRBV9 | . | TGTGCCAGCAGCCTCCGGGACTCCTACATATATACGCAGTATTTT | CASSLRDSYIYTQYF